The rows below give T cell receptor beta chains drawn from one sample of a study of response to subunit inactivated influenza vaccine. MiXCR, applied by TCRdb to the RT-PCR reads, yields one record per CDR3 protein. Of 450,000 to 600,000 distinct CDR3 sequences in the sample, 6.5% to 8% were seen once. Sequenced material: PBMCs from blood, taken around 2 years after vaccination. Receptors were obtained from a man between 50 and 75 years old who received an inactivated influenza vaccine. Both conserved end residues are part of each CDR3. The D gene is left open where the match is weak. Clone size is not always given. Where it is, it says once, few, many or a class for expanded clones.

>TRBD2|TRBJ2-1|TRBV20-1|few
CSARDSGGLNEQFF
TGCAGTGCTAGAGATAGCGGGGGCTTGAATGAGCAGTTCTTC
>-|TRBJ1-1|TRBV5-6|few
CASSLSSLTGEAFF
TGTGCCAGCAGCTTGTCCAGCCTGACAGGTGAAGCTTTCTTT
>-|TRBJ1-1|TRBV29-1|few
CSVELGFEAFF
TGCAGCGTTGAACTGGGTTTTGAAGCTTTCTTT
>TRBD2|TRBJ2-1|TRBV12-3/TRBV12-4|few
CASRYGTSVNNEQFF
TGTGCCAGCAGGTATGGGACTAGCGTCAACAATGAGCAGTTCTTC
>-|TRBJ1-3|TRBV12-3/TRBV12-4|many
CASSQSQGSGNTIYF
TGTGCCAGCAGCCAATCCCAGGGTTCTGGAAACACCATATATTTT
>TRBD2|TRBJ2-1|TRBV7-2|-
CASSFSSGIYNEQFF
TGTGCCAGCAGCTTCTCTAGCGGGATTTACAATGAGCAGTTCTTC
>-|TRBJ2-7|TRBV7-2|-
CASSLNVGGEQYF
TGTGCCAGCAGCTTAAATGTGGGGGGCGAGCAGTACTTC
>-|TRBJ1-2|TRBV3-1|-
CASSQYGQTFNYGYTF
TGTGCCAGCAGCCAATATGGACAGACTTTTAACTATGGCTACACCTTC
>TRBD1|TRBJ2-7|TRBV4-3|-
CASSQAPGQTQYF
TGCGCCAGCAGCCAAGCCCCGGGACAGACGCAGTACTTC
>-|TRBJ2-3|TRBV4-1|many
CASSQILNMVAFPDTQYF
TGCGCCAGCAGCCAAATACTGAATATGGTAGCTTTCCCAGATACGCAGTATTTT
>-|TRBJ2-1|TRBV6-2/TRBV6-3|-
CASLKSSYNEQFF
TGTGCCAGCTTAAAGAGCTCCTACAATGAGCAGTTCTTC
>TRBD1|TRBJ2-7|TRBV20-1|-
CSANDGTDYEQYF
TGCAGTGCAAACGACGGGACAGACTACGAGCAGTACTTC
>TRBD2|TRBJ2-1|TRBV5-1|many
CASSLSLAGNNEQFF
TGCGCCAGCAGCTTGAGCCTAGCGGGGAACAATGAGCAGTTCTTC
>-|TRBJ2-1|TRBV29-1|few
CSVSSLAYNEQFF
TGCAGCGTCTCCAGCCTGGCCTACAATGAGCAGTTCTTC
>-|TRBJ2-1|TRBV5-1|few
CASSLFPDGNNEQFF
TGCGCCAGCAGCTTGTTTCCTGATGGGAACAATGAGCAGTTCTTC
>TRBD1|TRBJ1-6|TRBV5-4|few
CASSLPSDRKNSPLHF
TGTGCCAGCAGCTTACCATCGGACAGGAAGAATTCACCCCTCCACTTT
>TRBD1|TRBJ2-2|TRBV7-2|-
CASSSGGDRGRRELFF
TGTGCCAGCAGCTCCGGAGGGGACAGGGGGCGCCGGGAGCTGTTTTTT
>TRBD1|TRBJ1-5|TRBV5-1|-
CASSFLRTGNPPQHF
TGCGCCAGCAGCTTTCTTCGGACAGGGAACCCTCCCCAGCATTTT
>TRBD2|TRBJ2-1|TRBV6-1|many
CASSEKGLAGVSGEQFF
TGTGCCAGCAGTGAAAAGGGACTAGCGGGAGTTTCGGGTGAGCAGTTCTTC
>TRBD2|TRBJ2-1|TRBV11-2|few
CASSSRSLGGDEQFF
TGTGCCAGCAGCTCCCGGAGCCTCGGGGGGGATGAGCAGTTCTTC
>TRBD2|TRBJ2-1|TRBV6-2/TRBV6-3|-
CASSYRGSNEQFF
TGTGCCAGCAGTTACCGCGGGAGCAATGAGCAGTTCTTC
>-|TRBJ1-3|TRBV4-3|-
CASSQAAGSGNTIYF
TGCGCCAGCAGCCAAGCAGCTGGCTCTGGAAACACCATATATTTT
>-|TRBJ2-1|TRBV10-2|-
CASSSVRSYNEQFF
TGCGCCAGCAGTTCCGTCAGGTCCTACAATGAGCAGTTCTTC
>-|TRBJ2-7|TRBV20-1|-
CSASRGAGEQYF
TGCAGTGCTAGTCGGGGGGCCGGCGAGCAGTACTTC
>TRBD1|TRBJ2-7|TRBV5-1|many
CASSLAPITGGLSYEQYF
TGCGCCAGCAGCTTGGCCCCTATTACAGGGGGCCTTTCCTACGAGCAGTACTTC
>-|TRBJ2-5|TRBV24-1|-
CATSGNRAGETQYF
TGTGCCACCAGTGGCAACAGGGCCGGAGAGACCCAGTACTTC
>TRBD2|TRBJ2-1|TRBV20-1|few
CSSKAGGFNEQFF
TGCAGTTCTAAAGCGGGAGGATTCAATGAGCAGTTCTTC
>TRBD1|TRBJ1-5|TRBV12-3/TRBV12-4|many
CASSRPGQTNQPQHF
TGTGCCAGCAGCCGACCGGGACAGACTAATCAGCCCCAGCATTTT
>-|TRBJ1-6|TRBV27|few
CASSTRQSSYNSPLHF
TGTGCCAGCAGTACCCGACAGAGCTCCTATAATTCACCCCTCCACTTT
>-|TRBJ2-7|TRBV6-1|many
CASTPRGATVLSEQYF
TGTGCCAGCACTCCCCGGGGGGCCACGGTTCTCTCCGAGCAGTACTTC
>TRBD1|TRBJ1-2|TRBV12-3/TRBV12-4|many
CASSDPPGQGVTGYTF
TGTGCCAGCAGTGACCCTCCGGGACAGGGGGTAACTGGCTACACCTTC
>-|TRBJ2-1|TRBV12-5|-
CASGSSVYEQFF
TGTGCTAGTGGTTCCTCTGTGTATGAGCAGTTCTTC
>TRBD1|TRBJ2-2|TRBV20-1|few
CSARQGAAFGELFF
TGCAGTGCCCGACAGGGGGCCGCTTTCGGGGAGCTGTTTTTT
>-|TRBJ1-4|TRBV6-5|few
CASSYSRDVANEKLFF
TGTGCCAGCAGTTACTCCAGGGATGTTGCTAATGAAAAACTGTTTTTT
>TRBD1|TRBJ2-7|TRBV6-2/TRBV6-3|-
CASSYSNRGLSYEQYF
TGTGCCAGCAGTTACTCGAACAGGGGCTTGTCCTACGAGCAGTACTTC
>TRBD1|TRBJ2-5|TRBV6-5|few
CASSSLPGQGVETQYF
TGTGCCAGCAGTTCACTTCCAGGACAGGGGGTAGAGACCCAGTACTTC
>TRBD2|TRBJ2-6|TRBV20-1|-
CSASGSSGGANVLTF
TGCAGTGCTAGTGGATCTAGCGGTGGGGCCAACGTCCTGACTTTC
>-|TRBJ1-1|TRBV29-1|few
CSGDQGFMNTEAFF
TGCAGCGGGGACCAGGGTTTCATGAACACTGAAGCTTTCTTT
>-|TRBJ1-2|TRBV7-9|few
CASSLGFRWQFIGYTF
TGTGCCAGCAGCTTAGGATTTAGATGGCAGTTTATCGGCTACACCTTC
>TRBD1|TRBJ1-4|TRBV6-1|many
CASSTTSGTGAEKLFF
TGTGCCAGCAGTACAACCTCCGGGACAGGGGCGGAAAAACTGTTTTTT
>TRBD1|TRBJ1-2|TRBV2|few
CASSEAGGTVYGYTF
TGTGCCAGCAGTGAAGCGGGGGGGACAGTCTATGGCTACACCTTC
>TRBD2|TRBJ2-5|TRBV27|-
CASSSLLAGGETQYF
TGTGCCAGCAGTTCCCTCCTAGCGGGAGGGGAGACCCAGTACTTC
>-|TRBJ2-6|TRBV12-3/TRBV12-4|many
CASSLRTSGANVLTF
TGTGCCAGCAGTTTACGTACCTCTGGGGCCAACGTCCTGACTTTC
>-|TRBJ2-7|TRBV2|few
CASSDGQNEQYF
TGTGCCAGCAGCGACGGACAGAACGAGCAGTACTTC
>TRBD1|TRBJ2-7|TRBV18|-
CASSPPARGREQYF
TGTGCCAGCTCACCACCAGCCAGGGGGCGAGAGCAGTACTTC